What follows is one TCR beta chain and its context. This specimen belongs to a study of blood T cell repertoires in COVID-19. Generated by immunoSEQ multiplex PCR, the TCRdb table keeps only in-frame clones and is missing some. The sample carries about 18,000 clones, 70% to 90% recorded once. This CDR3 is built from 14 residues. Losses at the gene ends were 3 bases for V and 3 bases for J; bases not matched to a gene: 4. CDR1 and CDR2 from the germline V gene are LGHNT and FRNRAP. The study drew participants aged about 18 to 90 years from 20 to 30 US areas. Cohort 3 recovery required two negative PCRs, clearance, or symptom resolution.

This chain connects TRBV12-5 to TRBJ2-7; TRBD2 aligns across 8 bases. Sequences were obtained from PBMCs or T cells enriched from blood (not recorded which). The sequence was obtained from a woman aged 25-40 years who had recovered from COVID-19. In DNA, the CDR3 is TGTGCTAGTGGTTTCGGGACTAGGAGCTACGAGCAGTACTTC. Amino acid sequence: CASGFGTRSYEQYF.